The entry below gives a single TCR beta chain sequence along with its context. This sample was taken from a study of blood T cell repertoires in COVID-19. As for the study in general: Sample material is recorded as cDNA or gDNA derived from T cells, B-cell-depleted T cells, or PBMCs.

Sequenced by immunoSEQ multiplex PCR; TCRdb stores in-frame clones only, minus some. The table lists approximately 170,000 clones, approximately 90% of them singletons, with about 5% in the top ten. V lost 4 bases, J lost 0 bases, and 5 bases stayed unmatched. The CDR3 runs to 15 residues. Germline V CDR1 and CDR2: MNHEY, SVGEGT. The chain carries TRBV6-2 or TRBV6-3 and TRBJ1-2; TRBD1 aligns across 7 bases. Specimen: peripheral blood. The clonotype was recovered from a man between 18 and 29 years old with COVID-19, enrolled during active disease. CDR3 nucleotide sequence: TGTGCCAGCAGTTCACCGACAGGGACTAACTATGGCTACACCTTC. It is translated as CASSSPTGTNYGYTF.